This T cell receptor (beta chain) was observed in a study of T cells in localized non-small cell lung cancer. The repertoire was sequenced with immunoSEQ multiplex PCR; TCRdb's copy has only in-frame clones and lacks some. The sample has roughly 13,000 clones, about four fifths seen once. General study points: Among the top 100 tumor clones, a median about 57 appeared in adjacent lung. Sequence data derive from only one tumor region, so heterogeneity remains possible.

In the case of this clone: The antigen is undetermined.

The CDR3 totals 13 residues. CDR1 is MDHEN and CDR2 is SYDVKM in the germline V gene. V was trimmed by 10 bases and J by 6 bases, leaving 16 bases between them. V and J are TRBV28 and TRBJ1-3; no firm D call. The starting material was peripheral blood, obtained before any cancer treatment. This receptor was taken from a male donor aged 60 or over with stage I squamous cell lung carcinoma. The CDR3 region is CATLYPKANTIYF. In nucleotides, the CDR3 is TGTGCCACCCTGTACCCAAAAGCAAACACCATATATTTT. Looking up the rest from reference TRBV28 and TRBJ1-3 gives the full variable domain: DVKVTQSSRYLVKRTGEKVFLECVQDMDHENMFWYRQDPGLGLRLIYFSYDVKMKEKGDIPEGYSVSREKKERFSLILESASTNQTSMYLCATLYPKANTIYFGEGSWLTVV.